This entry features one T cell receptor (delta chain) sequence. Compared with the rest of its sample, this clone is medium-sized (0.01 to 0.1%). The clone's antigen remains unknown. Base quality data are lacking; no much larger clone is found one base away. The library was produced with PCR. Sequencing instrument: Illumina MiSeq. TCRdb processed the public reads again with the CATT caller, after which rows with matching DNA were combined. The table for this sample lists 6,500 or so delta-chain clones; over 8.5% of them were counted only once. The top ten clonotypes cover less than 15% of the sample. The sample is drawn from a study of human gamma delta and Vdelta1 T cells (dated by TCRdb to 2017 to 2018). Looking at the study overall: The study investigated Delta One T cells, Vd1+ gamma-delta T cells, as cytotoxic effectors against acute myeloid leukemia.

For CDR1 and CDR2, the germline V gene lists TSWWSYY and QGS. Counted from cysteine to phenylalanine, this CDR3 has 20 amino acids. Of all the DNA, just the CDR3 is kept, 60 bases in frame from base 1. The V and J ends are trimmed by 0 bases and 1 base, leaving 24 bases between them. The receptor chain draws on TRDV1 and TRDJ1; the D gene may be TRDD2 or TRDD3, since each aligns over 6 bases. This clonotype was sampled from a human donor in good health. The sequenced material came from naive CD27+ Vdelta1 gamma-delta T cells from blood. CDR3 loop: CALGELVPSYRGGRTDKLIF. The DNA reads as follows: TGTGCTCTTGGGGAACTAGTCCCGTCCTACCGCGGGGGACGCACCGATAAACTCATCTTT.